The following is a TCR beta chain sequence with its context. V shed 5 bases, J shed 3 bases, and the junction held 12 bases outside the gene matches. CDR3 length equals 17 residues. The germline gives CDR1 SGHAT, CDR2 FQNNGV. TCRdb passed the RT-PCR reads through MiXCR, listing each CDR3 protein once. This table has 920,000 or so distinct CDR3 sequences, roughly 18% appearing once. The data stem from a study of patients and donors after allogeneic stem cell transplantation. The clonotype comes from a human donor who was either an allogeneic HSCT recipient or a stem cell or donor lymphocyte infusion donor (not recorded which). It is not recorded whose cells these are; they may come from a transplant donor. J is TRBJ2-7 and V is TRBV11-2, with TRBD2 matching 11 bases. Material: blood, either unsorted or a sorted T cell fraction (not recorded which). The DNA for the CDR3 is TGTGCCAGCAGCCCCTTAACAGGGACTAGCGGCTTCTACGAGCAGTACTTC. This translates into CASSPLTGTSGFYEQYF.